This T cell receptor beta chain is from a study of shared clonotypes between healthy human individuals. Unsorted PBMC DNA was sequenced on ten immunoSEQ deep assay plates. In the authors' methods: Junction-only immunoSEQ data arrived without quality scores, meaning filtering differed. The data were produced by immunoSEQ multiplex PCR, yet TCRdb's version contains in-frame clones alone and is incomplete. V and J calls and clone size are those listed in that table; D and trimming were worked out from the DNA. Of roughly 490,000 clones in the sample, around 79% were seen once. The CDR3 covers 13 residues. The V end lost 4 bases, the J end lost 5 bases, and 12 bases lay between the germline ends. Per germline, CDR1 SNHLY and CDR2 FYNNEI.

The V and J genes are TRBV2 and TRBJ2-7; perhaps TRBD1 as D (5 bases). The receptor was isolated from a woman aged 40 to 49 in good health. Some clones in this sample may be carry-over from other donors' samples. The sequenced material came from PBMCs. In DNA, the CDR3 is TGTGCCAGCAGTGTTGGCAGGGCGCACGAGCAGTACTTC. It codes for CASSVGRAHEQYF.